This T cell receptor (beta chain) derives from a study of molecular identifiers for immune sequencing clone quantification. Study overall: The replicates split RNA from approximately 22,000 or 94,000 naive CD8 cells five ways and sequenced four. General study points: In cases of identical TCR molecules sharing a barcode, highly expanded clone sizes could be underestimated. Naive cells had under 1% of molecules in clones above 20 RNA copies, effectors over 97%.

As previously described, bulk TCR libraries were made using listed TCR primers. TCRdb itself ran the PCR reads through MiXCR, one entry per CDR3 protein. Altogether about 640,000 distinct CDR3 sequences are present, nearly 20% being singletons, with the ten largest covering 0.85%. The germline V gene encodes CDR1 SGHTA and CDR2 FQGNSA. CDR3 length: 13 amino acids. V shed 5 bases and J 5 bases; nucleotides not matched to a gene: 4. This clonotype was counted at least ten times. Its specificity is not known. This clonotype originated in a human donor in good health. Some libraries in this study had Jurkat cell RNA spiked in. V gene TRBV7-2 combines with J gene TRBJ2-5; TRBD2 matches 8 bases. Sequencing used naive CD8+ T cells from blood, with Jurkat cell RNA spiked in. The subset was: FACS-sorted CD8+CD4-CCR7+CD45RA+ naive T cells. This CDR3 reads CASSPAGGETQYF. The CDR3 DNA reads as TGTGCCAGCAGCCCCGCGGGGGGCGAGACCCAGTACTTC.